These 3 T cell receptor beta chains were all obtained from the same sample, sequenced in a study of spatial heterogeneity in lung cancer. Study-wide points: The number of expanded tumor alpha and beta chains correlated with mutation number.

The time point: sample taken at primary tumor resection. These TCRs are of unknown antigen specificity. TCRdb re-called the 5' RACE reads through MiXCR, storing one row per CDR3 protein. Here the sample spans around 100,000 distinct CDR3 sequences, roughly 4.5% being singletons. The sequences come from lung tumor tissue, collected at surgery. The receptor source for this set is a male donor with early-stage non-small cell lung cancer.

This clonotype has ten or more counts. CDR3 coding DNA: TGCGCCAGCAGCACGGACAGGTTTGAAAAACTGTTTTTT. Its translation is CASSTDRFEKLFF. The chain couples TRBV5-1 to TRBJ1-4; TRBD1 aligns across 7 bases. Germline V gene sequence: CDR1 SGHRS, CDR2 YFSETQ. The CDR3 extends over 13 amino acids. The V and J ends lost 4 bases and 7 bases, in that order; junction bases with no gene match: 4. The full variable domain, rest sourced from reference TRBV5-1 and TRBJ1-4, is KAGVTQTPRYLIKTRGQQVTLSCSPISGHRSVSWYQQTPGQGLQFLFEYFSETQRNKGNFPGRFSGRQFSNSRSEMNVSTLELGDSALYLCASSTDRFEKLFFGSGTQLSVL.

In this sample, this clonotype turned up many times. The chain recombines TRBV4-2 with TRBJ1-6, with 8 bases that match TRBD1. Germline lookup yields CDR1 LGHNA and CDR2 YNFKEQ. This CDR3 contains 15 residues. J was trimmed by 7 bases and V by 4 bases; bases with no gene match: 6. This CDR3 reads CASSPGQGTNSPLHF. In DNA form, the CDR3 reads TGTGCCAGCAGCCCCGGACAGGGAACGAATTCACCCCTCCACTTT.

Ten or more counts support this clonotype. This chain connects TRBV10-3 to TRBJ2-3, with D perhaps matching TRBD1 (6 bases). The germline V gene encodes CDR1 ENHRY and CDR2 SYGVKD. The V and J ends lost 6 bases and 0 bases respectively, with 10 bases between them. The CDR3 loop spans 14 amino acids. The CDR3 reads CAIRSTGSTDTQYF. The CDR3 coding sequence is TGTGCCATCAGGTCTACAGGGAGCACAGATACGCAGTATTTT.